This TCR beta chain emerged from a study of cytomegalovirus exposure and HLA in healthy donors. The CDR3 has 14 amino acids. Germline CDR1 is SGDLS and CDR2 is YYNGEE. The V segment lost 8 bases and the J segment 1 base; nucleotides outside the gene matches: 6. It was with 60 Vbeta and 13 Jbeta primers that the PCR ran. The protocol was immunoSEQ multiplex PCR, while the TCRdb copy is restricted to in-frame clones and leaves out a portion. The data show 80,000 to 100,000 clones, with about 81% seen just once and about 1.5% held by the top ten. Note on this clone: Its matching antigen is unknown.

Study results and limitations: An analysis that came later showed most CMV-associated TCR beta chains appearing HLA-restricted. Around 160 TCR beta chains were listed as cytomegalovirus-associated.

Nominally healthy donors were sampled, though unrecorded immune exposures were likely. The V gene is TRBV9, the J gene TRBJ1-3; TRBD1 agrees at 7 bases. The origin of this receptor is a man aged 40-49 years in good health and CMV-seronegative. The sample comprised PBMCs. The DNA of the CDR3 is TGTGCCAGTAACAGGGGTTCTTCTGGAAACACCATATATTTT. Protein: CASNRGSSGNTIYF.